This TCR beta chain was found in a study of cytomegalovirus exposure and HLA in healthy donors. Overall study results and limits: A later analysis associated 15,000 to 20,000 TCR beta sequences with HLA alleles at a 0.05 false discovery rate.

A multiplex PCR was run with 60 Vbeta primers and 13 Jbeta primers. Sequencing was performed with immunoSEQ multiplex PCR; in TCRdb, only in-frame clones are kept and a portion is missing. Seen here are some 150,000 clones, nearly 80% observed once, and the top ten hold 1.5% to 2%. This CDR3 has 15 amino acids. The V gene's germline CDR1 is MNHEY and CDR2 SMNVEV (reference sequence). The J segment lost 6 bases and the V segment lost 4 bases, leaving 9 bases of the junction unmatched. Details on this clone: Its antigen remains unknown.

The sample comprised PBMCs. This receptor was obtained from a woman aged 30 to 39 in good health and CMV-seronegative. This rearrangement joins TRBV27 to TRBJ2-5; 9 bases are a match to TRBD2. CDR3 sequence: CASSSPLAGRKTQYF. The CDR3 bases are TGTGCCAGCAGTTCTCCCCTAGCGGGGAGGAAGACCCAGTACTTC.